This T cell receptor beta chain was captured by sequencing in a study of identifying expanded T cells in peripheral blood. Using immunoSEQ multiplex PCR, the repertoire was profiled, and TCRdb retains in-frame clones only, with some absent. The sample has about 110,000 clones; about 88% are singletons. V shed 0 bases and J 7 bases; nucleotides not matched to a gene: 6. CDR1 SGHKS and CDR2 YYEKEE come from the germline V gene (reference sequence). The CDR3 is 15 amino acids. This clone has a single count. This sequence was found in a person aged 18 to 75 in good health. The sequencing sample was made of blood. The rearrangement links TRBV5-5 to TRBJ2-5; 10 nucleotides match TRBD2. In DNA form, the CDR3 reads TGTGCCAGCAGCTTGGATTTAACTAGCGGGGTGACCCAGTACTTC. Residues: CASSLDLTSGVTQYF.